These 5 T cell receptor beta chains were all obtained from the same sample, sequenced in a study of tissue T cells after allogeneic stem cell transplantation. Measured with immunoSEQ multiplex PCR; TCRdb has only the in-frame clones, and not every one. The sample has roughly 4,000 clones, 50% seen once. Noted time point: mouse harvest day 7 after allogeneic transplant. Tail vein injection delivered 10^7 T-cell-depleted bone marrow cells and 10^6 splenic CD5+ T cells. The sample taken for sequencing was gut tissue. All receptors come from a female BALB/c mouse given C57BL/6 T cells with graft-versus-host disease after an allogeneic hematopoietic cell transplant.

Concerning this clone itself: Genes and germline are mouse. The read ends 1 residue before the CDR3 terminus; that terminus is restored from the germline J gene. The genes are TRBV19 and TRBJ2-1, with D possibly being TRBD1 (5 bases). This CDR3 is 16 amino acids long. V was cut by 2 bases and J by 0 bases, with 12 bases left in between. Germline lookup yields CDR1 FNHDT and CDR2 SITEND (reference sequence). The CDR3 spells CASSIRPGLNYAEQFF. CDR3 DNA (partial): TGTGCCAGCAGTATCCGCCCAGGGCTTAACTATGCTGAGCAGTTC.

This clone was seen only a few times. The germline and genes are mouse ones. Read data end 1 residue before the CDR3 end; the end is taken from the germline J gene. The chain has TRBV13-2 and TRBJ2-1; D gene unclear. Trimming left V 4 bases short and J 0 bases short, with 5 bases between. The CDR3 loop spans 13 amino acids. CDR1 NNHNN and CDR2 SYGAGS come from the germline V gene (reference sequence). CDR3 bases read: TGTGCCAGCGGTCATGGTAACTATGCTGAGCAGTTC. Amino acid sequence: CASGHGNYAEQF. The full CDR3 is CASGHGNYAEQFF.

A remark on this clone: Each gene name is a mouse one. This CDR3 reads CASSPGLRAEQFF. The CDR3 DNA, read in part, is TGTGCCAGCAGTCCGGGACTCCGGGCTGAGCAGTTC. The J gene is TRBJ2-1, the V gene TRBV26, with D possibly matching TRBD2 (6 bases). The read falls 1 residue short of the CDR3 end, and the missing part is taken from the germline J gene. The V end lost 4 bases, the J end lost 7 bases, and 11 bases lay between the germline ends. Germline V gene lookup returns CDR1 KGHPV and CDR2 FQNQEV (reference sequence). The CDR3 covers 13 residues.

This clone was observed once. The gene names given are mouse names. The read ends 1 residue shy of where the CDR3 ends; the end is completed using the germline J gene. The chain employs TRBV14 and TRBJ2-5; D call uncertain. Germline V gives CDR1 SGHDT, CDR2 FRDEAV. The CDR3 is made up of 11 amino acids. V lost 2 bases and J lost 6, with 4 bases in between. CDR3 DNA (partial): TGTGCCAGCAGTTTAGGGGACACCCAGTAC. Translation: CASSLGDTQY. From start to end, the CDR3 is CASSLGDTQYF.

As for this clone: The listed genes are named as in mouse. The CDR3 loop is CASSPDWASQNTLYF. The sequenced part of the CDR3 DNA is TGTGCCAGCAGTCCTGACTGGGCTAGTCAAAACACCTTGTAC. The V gene is TRBV26, the J gene TRBJ2-4; the match to TRBD2 covers 7 bases. The CDR3 is cut off 1 residue early in the read; its end comes from the germline J gene. This CDR3 spans 15 amino acids. The junction had 4 bases not matched to a gene; V was cut back by 4 bases and J by 0 bases. Germline CDR1 KGHPV, CDR2 FQNQEV (reference sequence). The whole variable domain, filled in from reference TRBV26 and TRBJ2-4, reads NSKVIQTPRYLVKGQGQKAKMRCIPEKGHPVVFWYQQNKNNEFKFLINFQNQEVLQQIDMTEKRFSAECPSNSPCSLEIQSSEAGDSALYLCASSPDWASQNTLYFGAGTRLSVL.